This T cell receptor (beta chain) came from a study of T cell clones after liver transplantation. Study overall: Third-party-reactive TCRbeta sequences from pre-transplant mixed lymphocyte reactions served as antigen-independent comparators.

Generated by immunoSEQ multiplex PCR, the TCRdb table keeps only in-frame clones and is missing some. The repertoire has more than 100,000 clones, around 84% of them found once; the top ten carry roughly 2.8%. CDR3 length equals 12 residues. Germline lookup yields CDR1 MNHEY and CDR2 SMNVEV (reference sequence). V was pared by 3 bases and J by 12 bases, with 5 bases of the junction left unmatched. This clone was observed a single time. The origin of this receptor is a human patient who received a liver transplant. Some of the T cells may derive from the graft donor. The chain employs TRBV27 and TRBJ2-1, with 7 nucleotides matching TRBD2. This specimen consisted of CD4+ T cells from blood, obtained 45 to 50 months after liver transplant. This CDR3 reads CASSLGAGRQFF. The CDR3 DNA follows: TGTGCCAGCAGTTTGGGAGCGGGACGGCAGTTCTTC.